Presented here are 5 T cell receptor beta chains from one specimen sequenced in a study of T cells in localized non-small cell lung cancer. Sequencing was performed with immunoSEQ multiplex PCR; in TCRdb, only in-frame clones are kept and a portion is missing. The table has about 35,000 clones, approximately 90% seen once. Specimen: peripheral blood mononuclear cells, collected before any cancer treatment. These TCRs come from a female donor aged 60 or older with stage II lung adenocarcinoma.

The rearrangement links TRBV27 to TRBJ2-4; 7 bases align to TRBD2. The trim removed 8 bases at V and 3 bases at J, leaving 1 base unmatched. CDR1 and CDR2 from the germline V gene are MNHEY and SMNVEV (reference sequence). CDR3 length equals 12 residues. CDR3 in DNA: TGTGCCAGCGGGGGGGGCAAAAACATTCAGTACTTC. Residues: CASGGGKNIQYF.

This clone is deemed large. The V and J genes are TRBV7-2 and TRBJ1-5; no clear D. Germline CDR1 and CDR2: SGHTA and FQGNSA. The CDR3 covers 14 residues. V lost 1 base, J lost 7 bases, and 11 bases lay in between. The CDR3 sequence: CASSLEPGLQPQHF. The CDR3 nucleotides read TGTGCCAGCAGCTTAGAACCGGGATTGCAGCCCCAGCATTTT.

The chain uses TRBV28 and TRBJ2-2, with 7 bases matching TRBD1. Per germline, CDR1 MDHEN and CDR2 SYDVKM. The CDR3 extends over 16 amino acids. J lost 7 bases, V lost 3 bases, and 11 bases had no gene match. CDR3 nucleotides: TGTGCCAGCAGTTTGCTGGCAGGGGGTTCGGGCGGGGAGCTGTTTTTT. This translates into CASSLLAGGSGGELFF. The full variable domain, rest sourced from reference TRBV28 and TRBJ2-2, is DVKVTQSSRYLVKRTGEKVFLECVQDMDHENMFWYRQDPGLGLRLIYFSYDVKMKEKGDIPEGYSVSREKKERFSLILESASTNQTSMYLCASSLLAGGSGGELFFGEGSRLTVL.

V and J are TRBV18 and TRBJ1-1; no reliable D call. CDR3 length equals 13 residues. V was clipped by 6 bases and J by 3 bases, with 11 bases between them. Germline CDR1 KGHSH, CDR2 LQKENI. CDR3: CASSPRLDTEAFF. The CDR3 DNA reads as TGTGCCAGCTCCCCCCGTCTGGACACTGAAGCTTTCTTT.

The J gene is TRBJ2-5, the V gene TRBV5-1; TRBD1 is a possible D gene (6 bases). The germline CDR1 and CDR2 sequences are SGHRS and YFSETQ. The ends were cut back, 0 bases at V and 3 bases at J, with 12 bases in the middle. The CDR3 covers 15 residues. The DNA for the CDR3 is TGCGCCAGCAGCTTGGAGGGCAGGGGAGAAGAGACCCAGTACTTC. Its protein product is CASSLEGRGEETQYF.